This TCR beta chain was obtained from a study of long-term antiretroviral therapy in people with HIV. Study-level results: Older ART regimens were possibly in use when the blood was collected between the mid-2000s and the late 2010s.

The assay used was immunoSEQ (version v3.0), run at survey level. Sequencing aimed at about 35,000-55,000 T-cell genomes per sample. The method was immunoSEQ multiplex PCR; TCRdb's version includes in-frame clones alone and lacks a portion of them. This table has 7,100 or so clones, 79% appearing once. The CDR3 runs to 15 residues. Germline CDR1 is SGHTS and CDR2 is YDEGEE. Trimming stripped 2 bases from V and 10 bases from J, with 21 bases between. As for this clone: What it binds is unknown.

The chain has TRBV5-8 and TRBJ1-1; D perhaps matches TRBD1 (6 bases). The source is a man aged 35-49 years with HIV. This material consisted of unsorted PBMCs, taken 1.1 years after starting antiretroviral therapy. The CDR3 spells CASSLAGATALGAFF. Here the CDR3 DNA reads TGTGCCAGCAGCTTAGCGGGGGCAACAGCCCTGGGAGCTTTCTTT.